The next 14 T cell receptor beta chains were all read from a single sample in a study of vaccination and CD4 T cells after COVID-19. Sequencing of the DNA from cultured CD4+ T cells was carried out with the Oncomine TCR Beta short-read assay. TCRdb passed the PCR reads through MiXCR, listing each CDR3 protein once. The sample shows about 21,000 distinct CDR3 sequences, 46% of them seen only once. The time point denotes: late sampling 161 to 241 days after vaccination in three convalescent patients. Documented treatment: approximately 9-day PBMC culture with coronavirus spike peptide pools or control peptides (ViraFEST assay). No antigens are known for them. Sample: CD4+ T cells from blood, cultured in vitro, taken about 7 months after SARS-CoV-2 vaccination. These receptor sequences come from a human donor who had recovered from COVID-19.

J is TRBJ2-5 and V is TRBV2; TRBD2 matches 12 bases. With V trimmed by 6 bases and J by 7 bases, 15 bases remained unmatched. This CDR3 comprises 17 residues. Germline CDR1 SNHLY, CDR2 FYNNEI. The CDR3: CASRARLAGGPRGTQYF. The CDR3 region has the DNA TGTGCCAGCAGAGCCCGTCTAGCGGGAGGGCCGAGAGGGACCCAGTACTTC.

CDR3 amino acids: CAITPNKRETQYF. In nucleotides, the CDR3 is TGTGCCATAACCCCGAATAAAAGGGAGACCCAGTACTTC. The J gene is TRBJ2-5, the V gene TRBV10-3; D not certain. This CDR3 contains 13 residues. The germline CDR1 and CDR2 sequences are ENHRY and SYGVKD. Trimming cost V 9 bases and J 5 bases, with 16 bases left between them.

This clonotype came up a few times. CDR3 loop: CASKGWRENTEAFF. The DNA of the CDR3 is TGTGCCAGTAAGGGGTGGCGGGAGAACACTGAAGCTTTCTTT. This chain joins TRBV6-1 and TRBJ1-1; perhaps TRBD1 as D (5 bases). Per the germline V gene, CDR1 is MNHNS and CDR2 is SASEGT. The CDR3 contains 14 residues. Trimming removed 9 bases at V and 1 base at J, with 15 bases between.

There are a few counts of this clonotype. V is TRBV7-8 and J is TRBJ2-3; D remains unclear. The CDR3 spans 14 residues. Germline assignment: CDR1 SGHVS and CDR2 FQNEAQ. V was clipped by 2 bases and J by 2 bases, with 8 bases between them. The chain's CDR3 is CASSLLESTDTQYF. The CDR3 region has the DNA TGTGCCAGCAGCTTATTGGAGTCCACAGATACGCAGTATTTT. Combining the CDR3 with reference TRBV7-8 and TRBJ2-3 gives the whole variable domain GAGVSQSPRYKVAKRGQDVALRCDPISGHVSLFWYQQALGQGPEFLTYFQNEAQLDKSGLPSDRFFAERPEGSVSTLKIQRTQQEDSAVYLCASSLLESTDTQYFGPGTRLTVL.

The table lists this clonotype with a few counts. The chain employs TRBV20-1 and TRBJ1-5; no definite D call. Deletions cut 4 bases from V and 5 bases from J, with 12 bases between. Germline CDR1 and CDR2: DFQATT and SNEGSKA (reference sequence). This CDR3 has 13 residues. The CDR3: CSAIWSADQPQHF. CDR3 sequence (DNA): TGCAGTGCTATTTGGTCCGCGGATCAGCCCCAGCATTTT.

The chain couples TRBV7-9 to TRBJ1-2; perhaps TRBD1 as D (6 bases). Trimming took 0 bases from V and 3 from J, leaving 8 bases between them. Germline V gene data show CDR1 as SEHNR and CDR2 as FQNEAQ (reference sequence). The CDR3 loop spans 14 amino acids. This CDR3 reads CASSLARTDYGYTF. The CDR3 DNA reads TGTGCCAGCAGCTTAGCGAGGACAGACTATGGCTACACCTTC.

By frequency in the sample, this clonotype is medium-sized. The gene calls are TRBV20-1 and TRBJ1-6; 8 bases are shared with TRBD1. V was pared by 0 bases and J by 1 base, with 5 bases of the junction left unmatched. CDR3 size: 17 residues. Germline-derived CDR1 and CDR2 are DFQATT and SNEGSKA (reference sequence). CDR3 sequence (DNA): TGCAGTGCTAGAGATGGGCAGGGGGCATCCTATAATTCACCCCTCCACTTT. Amino acids: CSARDGQGASYNSPLHF.

This clonotype was seen a single time. The chain employs TRBV15 and TRBJ2-7, with unresolved D. The CDR3 is 14 amino acids. V was shortened by 1 base and J by 2 bases, with 9 bases between the two germline ends. Germline V lookup: CDR1 LNHNV, CDR2 YYDKDF (reference sequence). CDR3 in DNA: TGTGCCACCAGCAGAGGTGCGTCGACCTACGAGCAGTACTTC. Its protein product is CATSRGASTYEQYF.

V and J are TRBV20-1 and TRBJ2-1; 8 nucleotides line up with TRBD2. Germline V CDR1 and CDR2: DFQATT, SNEGSKA (reference sequence). This CDR3 spans 15 amino acids. Trimming removed 4 bases from V and 0 bases from J; junction bases left unmatched: 5. The CDR3 bases are TGCAGTGCTAAATTCAGCGGGAGCTCCTACAATGAGCAGTTCTTC. Encoded protein: CSAKFSGSSYNEQFF.

This clonotype was seen a handful of times. The V gene is TRBV6-5, the J gene TRBJ1-6; D unresolved. Germline lookup yields CDR1 MNHEY and CDR2 SVGAGI. Trimming left V 2 bases short and J 10 bases short, with 12 bases between. The CDR3 consists of 14 residues. The CDR3 DNA follows: TGTGCCAGCAGTTACGAAGGGCCGGGGTCACCCCTCCACTTT. Translated: CASSYEGPGSPLHF.

This chain connects TRBV20-1 to TRBJ2-5; D ambiguous. Trimming shortened V by 5 bases and J by 4 bases, and 5 bases separated the two germline ends. CDR1 DFQATT and CDR2 SNEGSKA come from the germline V gene (reference sequence). CDR3 size: 10 residues. As DNA, the CDR3 is TGCAGTGCTGACCGAGAGACCCAGTACTTC. It encodes CSADRETQYF.

This clonotype has more than one count but fewer than ten. The CDR3 reads CASSDGGAVRSSPLHF. The CDR3 nucleotides are TGTGCCAGCAGCGACGGGGGGGCTGTTAGATCTTCACCCCTCCACTTT. The V and J genes are TRBV6-1 and TRBJ1-6, with TRBD1 as a possible D gene (6 bases). V lost 6 bases and J lost 9, with 21 bases in between. Germline lookup yields CDR1 MNHNS and CDR2 SASEGT. The CDR3 is 16 residues long.

This clonotype is medium-sized in the sample. The chain couples TRBV4-1 to TRBJ1-1; the match to TRBD1 covers 8 bases. V shed 3 bases, J shed 3 bases, and the junction held 3 bases outside the gene matches. This CDR3 region has 14 residues. Per germline, CDR1 MGHRA and CDR2 YSYEKL. The CDR3 DNA sequence: TGCGCCAGCAGCCACCGACAGGGGCACACTGAAGCTTTCTTT. It codes for CASSHRQGHTEAFF.

This clonotype has more than one count but fewer than ten. This chain joins TRBV29-1 and TRBJ2-1; D unclear. The CDR3 is 14 amino acids. Germline loops: CDR1 SQVTM, CDR2 ANQGSEA. Trimming pared 4 bases from V and 2 bases from J, leaving 12 bases between. The CDR3 spells CSVVQTITYNEQFF. CDR3 bases: TGCAGCGTTGTCCAGACCATCACCTACAATGAGCAGTTCTTC.